Following are 3 T cell receptor beta chains from one sample sequenced in a study of read filtering for tumor transcriptome and immune sequencing. From roughly 400 ng of RNA, a library with molecular barcoded alpha/delta and beta/gamma adaptors was made. A single record per CDR3 protein comes from TCRdb applying MiXCR to the reads. Among 35,000 to 50,000 distinct CDR3 sequences listed, approximately 12% were seen once. The sequenced sample consisted of a population of CD138-negative cells sorted from bone marrow. The receptors come from a donor at least 40 years old with multiple myeloma.

This clonotype showed up many times. The chain carries TRBV29-1 and TRBJ2-3; D gene ambiguous. The germline V and J ends were trimmed by 6 bases and 4 bases, with 11 bases remaining between them. Germline assignment: CDR1 SQVTM and CDR2 ANQGSEA. The CDR3 is 12 residues long. CDR3 in DNA: TGCAGCGTGGCTACAGACGCAGATACGCAGTATTTT. Translating gives CSVATDADTQYF.

In its sample, this clonotype was seen many times. The chain couples TRBV11-2 to TRBJ2-2, with 7 bases matching TRBD1. Germline V lookup: CDR1 SGHAT, CDR2 FQNNGV. V was pared by 3 bases and J by 6 bases, with 13 bases of the junction left unmatched. The CDR3 consists of 17 residues. CDR3 residues: CASSLDPGTVVAGELFF. DNA of the CDR3: TGTGCCAGCAGCTTGGACCCCGGGACAGTGGTCGCCGGGGAGCTGTTTTTT.

This clonotype has only one observation. J is TRBJ1-2 and V is TRBV20-1; the D is unclear. V was cut by 5 bases and J by 5 bases, with 9 bases left in between. This CDR3 contains 11 residues. Germline assignment: CDR1 DFQATT and CDR2 SNEGSKA (reference sequence). The CDR3 spells CSAGLGYGYTF. CDR3 nucleotides: TGCAGTGCTGGACTGGGTTATGGCTACACCTTC.